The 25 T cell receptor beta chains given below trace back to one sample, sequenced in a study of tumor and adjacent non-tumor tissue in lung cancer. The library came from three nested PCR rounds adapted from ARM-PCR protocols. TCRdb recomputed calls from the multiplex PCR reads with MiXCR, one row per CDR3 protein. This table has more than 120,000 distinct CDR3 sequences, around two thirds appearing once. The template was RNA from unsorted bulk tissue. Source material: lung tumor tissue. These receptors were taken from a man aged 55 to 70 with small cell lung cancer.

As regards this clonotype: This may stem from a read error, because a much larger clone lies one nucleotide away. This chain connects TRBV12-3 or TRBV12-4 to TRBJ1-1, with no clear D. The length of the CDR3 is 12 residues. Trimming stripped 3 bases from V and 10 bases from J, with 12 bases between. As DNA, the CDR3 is TGTGCCAGCAGTTTGGCCGGGCCTGGAGCTTTCTTT. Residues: CASSLAGPGAFF.

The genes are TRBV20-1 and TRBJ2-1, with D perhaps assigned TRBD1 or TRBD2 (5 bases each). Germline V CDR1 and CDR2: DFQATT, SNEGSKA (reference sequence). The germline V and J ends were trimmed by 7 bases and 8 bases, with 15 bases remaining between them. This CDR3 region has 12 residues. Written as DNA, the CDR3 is TGCAGTGTTGGGACCCGGGATGATGAGCAGTTCTTC. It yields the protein CSVGTRDDEQFF.

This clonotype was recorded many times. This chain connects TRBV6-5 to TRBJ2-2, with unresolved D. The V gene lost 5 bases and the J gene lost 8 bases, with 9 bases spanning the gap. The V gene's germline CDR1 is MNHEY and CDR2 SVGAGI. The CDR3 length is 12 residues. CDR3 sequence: CASSLRRGELFF. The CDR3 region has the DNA TGTGCCAGCAGTCTACGAAGGGGGGAGCTGTTTTTT.

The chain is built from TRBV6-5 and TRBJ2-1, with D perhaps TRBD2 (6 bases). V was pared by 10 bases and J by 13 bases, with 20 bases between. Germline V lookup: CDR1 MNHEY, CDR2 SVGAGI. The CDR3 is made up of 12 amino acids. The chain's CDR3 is CAMSNRDSNQFF. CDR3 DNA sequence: TGTGCCATGAGTAACCGGGACTCCAACCAGTTCTTC.

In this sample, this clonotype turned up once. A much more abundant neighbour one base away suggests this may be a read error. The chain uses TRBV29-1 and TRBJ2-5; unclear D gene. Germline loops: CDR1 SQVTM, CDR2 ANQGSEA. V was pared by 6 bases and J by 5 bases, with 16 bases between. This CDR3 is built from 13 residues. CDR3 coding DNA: TGCAGCGTGTTGGACCAAAATCAGGAGACCCAGTACTTC. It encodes CSVLDQNQETQYF. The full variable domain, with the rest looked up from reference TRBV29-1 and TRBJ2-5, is SAVISQKPSRDICQRGTSLTIQCQVDSQVTMMFWYRQQPGQSLTLIATANQGSEATYESGFVIDKFPISRPNLTFSTLTVSNMSPEDSSIYLCSVLDQNQETQYFGPGTRLLVL.

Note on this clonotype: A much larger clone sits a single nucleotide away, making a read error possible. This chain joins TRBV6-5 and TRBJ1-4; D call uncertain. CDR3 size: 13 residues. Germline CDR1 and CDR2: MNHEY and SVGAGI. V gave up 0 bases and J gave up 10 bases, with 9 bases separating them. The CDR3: CASSYSSSGKLFF. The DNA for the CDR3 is TGTGCCAGCAGTTACTCGTCTAGTGGAAAACTGTTTTTT.

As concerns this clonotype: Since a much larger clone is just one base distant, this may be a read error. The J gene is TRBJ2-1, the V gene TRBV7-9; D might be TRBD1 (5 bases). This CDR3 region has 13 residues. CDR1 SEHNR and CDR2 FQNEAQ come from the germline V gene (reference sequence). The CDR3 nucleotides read TGTGCCAGCAACTTAGACTTTCAGGGCTCGCCGTTCTTC. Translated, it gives CASNLDFQGSPFF.

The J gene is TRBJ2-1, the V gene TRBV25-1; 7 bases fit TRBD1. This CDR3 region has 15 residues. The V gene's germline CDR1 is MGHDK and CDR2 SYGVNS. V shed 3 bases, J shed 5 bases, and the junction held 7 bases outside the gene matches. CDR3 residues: CASSDRGQVHNEQFF. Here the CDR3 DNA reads TGTGCCAGCAGTGACCGCGGACAGGTCCACAATGAGCAGTTCTTC.

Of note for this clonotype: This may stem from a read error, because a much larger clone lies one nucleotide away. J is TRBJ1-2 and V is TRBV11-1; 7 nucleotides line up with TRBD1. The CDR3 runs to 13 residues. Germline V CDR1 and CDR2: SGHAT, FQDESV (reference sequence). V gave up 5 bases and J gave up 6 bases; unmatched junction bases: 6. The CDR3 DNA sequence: TGTGCCAGCAGCACAGGGGTGGGCCATGGCTACACCTTC. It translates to CASSTGVGHGYTF.

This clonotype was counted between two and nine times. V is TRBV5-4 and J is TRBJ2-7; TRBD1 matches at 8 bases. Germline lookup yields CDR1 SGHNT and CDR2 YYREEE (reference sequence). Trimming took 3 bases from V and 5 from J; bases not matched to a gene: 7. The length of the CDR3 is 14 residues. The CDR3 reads CASSSRQGIDEQYV. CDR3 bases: TGTGCCAGCAGCTCCCGACAGGGGATCGACGAGCAGTACGTC.

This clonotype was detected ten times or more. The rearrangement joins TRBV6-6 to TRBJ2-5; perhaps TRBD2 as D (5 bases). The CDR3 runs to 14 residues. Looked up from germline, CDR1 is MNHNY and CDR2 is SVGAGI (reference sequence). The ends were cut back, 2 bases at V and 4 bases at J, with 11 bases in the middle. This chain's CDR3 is CASSYTGGGETQYF. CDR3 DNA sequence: TGTGCCAGCAGTTACACTGGAGGAGGAGAGACCCAGTACTTC.

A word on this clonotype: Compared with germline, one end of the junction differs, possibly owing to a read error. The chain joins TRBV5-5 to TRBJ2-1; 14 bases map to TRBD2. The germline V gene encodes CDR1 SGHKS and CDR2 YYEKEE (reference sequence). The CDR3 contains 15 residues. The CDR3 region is CASSFAETSGREQFF. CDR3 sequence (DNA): TGTGCCAGCAGCTTTGCCGAGACTAGCGGGAGGGAGCAGTTTTTC.

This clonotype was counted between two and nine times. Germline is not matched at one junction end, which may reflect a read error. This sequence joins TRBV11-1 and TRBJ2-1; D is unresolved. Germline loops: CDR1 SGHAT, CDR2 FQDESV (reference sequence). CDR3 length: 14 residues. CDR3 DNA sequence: TGTGCCAGTAGCTTAGGAGTAGGGAACAATGAGCAGTTCTTC. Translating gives CASSLGVGNNEQFF.

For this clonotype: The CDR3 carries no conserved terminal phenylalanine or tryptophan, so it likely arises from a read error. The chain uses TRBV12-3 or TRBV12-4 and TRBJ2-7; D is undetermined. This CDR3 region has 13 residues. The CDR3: CASSLVLSYEQYL. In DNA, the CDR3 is TGTGCCAGTAGTTTAGTGCTTTCCTACGAGCAGTACTTA.

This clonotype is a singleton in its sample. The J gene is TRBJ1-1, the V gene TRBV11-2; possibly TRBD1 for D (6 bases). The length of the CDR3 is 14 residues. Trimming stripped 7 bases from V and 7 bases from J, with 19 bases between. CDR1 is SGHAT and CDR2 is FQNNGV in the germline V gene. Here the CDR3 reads CASTPLGWDIEAFF. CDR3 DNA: TGTGCCAGCACTCCTTTGGGTTGGGACATTGAAGCTTTCTTT.

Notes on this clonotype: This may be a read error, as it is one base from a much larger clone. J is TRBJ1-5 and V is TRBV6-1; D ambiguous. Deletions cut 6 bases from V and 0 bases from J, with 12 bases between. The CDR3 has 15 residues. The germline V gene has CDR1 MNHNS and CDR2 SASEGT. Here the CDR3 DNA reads TGTGCCAGCAGCAGTGGAAAATTTAGCAATCAGCCCCAGCATTTT. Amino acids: CASSSGKFSNQPQHF.

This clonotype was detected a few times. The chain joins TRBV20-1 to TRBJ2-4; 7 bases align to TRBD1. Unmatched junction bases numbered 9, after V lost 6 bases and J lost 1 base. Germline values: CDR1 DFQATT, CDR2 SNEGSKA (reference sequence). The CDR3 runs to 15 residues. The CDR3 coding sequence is TGCAGTGCGGGCCCGGGACAGTGGGCCAAAAACATTCAGTACTTC. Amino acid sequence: CSAGPGQWAKNIQYF.

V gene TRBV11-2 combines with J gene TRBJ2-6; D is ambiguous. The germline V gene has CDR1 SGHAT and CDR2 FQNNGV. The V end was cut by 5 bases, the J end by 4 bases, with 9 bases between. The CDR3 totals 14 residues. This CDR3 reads CASSNESGANVLTF. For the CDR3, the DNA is TGTGCCAGCAGCAATGAATCCGGGGCCAACGTCCTGACTTTC.

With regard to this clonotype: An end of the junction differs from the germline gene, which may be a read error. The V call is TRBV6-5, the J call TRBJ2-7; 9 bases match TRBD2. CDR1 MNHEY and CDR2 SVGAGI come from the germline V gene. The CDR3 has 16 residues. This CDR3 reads CASSYYLAGISYEQYF. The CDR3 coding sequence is TGTGCCAGCAGTTACTACCTAGCGGGGATAAGCTACGAACAGTACTTC.

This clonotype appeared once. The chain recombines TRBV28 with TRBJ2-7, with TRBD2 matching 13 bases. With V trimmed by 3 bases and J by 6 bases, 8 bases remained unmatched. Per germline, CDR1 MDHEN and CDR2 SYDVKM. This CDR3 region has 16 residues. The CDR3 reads CASSFPRLAGGREQYF. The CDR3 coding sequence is TGTGCCAGCAGTTTTCCTCGACTAGCGGGAGGACGCGAGCAGTACTTC.

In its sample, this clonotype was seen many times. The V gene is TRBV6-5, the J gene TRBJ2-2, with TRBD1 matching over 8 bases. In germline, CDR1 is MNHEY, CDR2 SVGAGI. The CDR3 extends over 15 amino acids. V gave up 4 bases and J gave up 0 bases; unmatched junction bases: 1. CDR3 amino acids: CASSWTGTNTGELFF. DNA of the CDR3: TGTGCCAGCAGTTGGACAGGGACGAACACCGGGGAGCTGTTTTTT.

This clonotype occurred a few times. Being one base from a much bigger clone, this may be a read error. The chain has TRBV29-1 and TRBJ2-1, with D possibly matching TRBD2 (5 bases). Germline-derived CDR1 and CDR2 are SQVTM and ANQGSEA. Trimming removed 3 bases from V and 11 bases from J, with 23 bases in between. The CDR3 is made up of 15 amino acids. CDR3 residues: CSVEVVGAAPSKQFF. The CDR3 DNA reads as TGCAGCGTTGAGGTAGTGGGAGCGGCCCCCAGCAAGCAGTTCTTC.

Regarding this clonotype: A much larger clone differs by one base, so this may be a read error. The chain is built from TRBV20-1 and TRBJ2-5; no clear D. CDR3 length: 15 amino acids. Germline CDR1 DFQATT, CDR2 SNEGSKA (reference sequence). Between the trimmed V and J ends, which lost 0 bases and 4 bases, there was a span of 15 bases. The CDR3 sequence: CSARDLGESRETQYF. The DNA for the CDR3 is TGCAGTGCTAGAGATCTTGGCGAAAGTAGAGAGACCCAGTACTTC.

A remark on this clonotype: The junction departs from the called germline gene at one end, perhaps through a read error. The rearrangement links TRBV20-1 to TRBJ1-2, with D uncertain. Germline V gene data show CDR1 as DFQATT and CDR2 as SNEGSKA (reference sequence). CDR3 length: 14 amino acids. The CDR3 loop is CSARGGDGWYGYTF. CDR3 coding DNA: TGCAGTGCTAGGGGCGGCGATGGGTGGTATGGGTACACCTTC.

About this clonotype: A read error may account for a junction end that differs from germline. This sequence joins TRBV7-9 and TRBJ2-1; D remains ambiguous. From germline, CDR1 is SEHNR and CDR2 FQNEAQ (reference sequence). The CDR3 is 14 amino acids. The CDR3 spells CASSSTLLSNGQFF. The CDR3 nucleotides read TGTGCCAGCAGCTCGACTCTGCTCAGCAATGGGCAGTTCTTC.